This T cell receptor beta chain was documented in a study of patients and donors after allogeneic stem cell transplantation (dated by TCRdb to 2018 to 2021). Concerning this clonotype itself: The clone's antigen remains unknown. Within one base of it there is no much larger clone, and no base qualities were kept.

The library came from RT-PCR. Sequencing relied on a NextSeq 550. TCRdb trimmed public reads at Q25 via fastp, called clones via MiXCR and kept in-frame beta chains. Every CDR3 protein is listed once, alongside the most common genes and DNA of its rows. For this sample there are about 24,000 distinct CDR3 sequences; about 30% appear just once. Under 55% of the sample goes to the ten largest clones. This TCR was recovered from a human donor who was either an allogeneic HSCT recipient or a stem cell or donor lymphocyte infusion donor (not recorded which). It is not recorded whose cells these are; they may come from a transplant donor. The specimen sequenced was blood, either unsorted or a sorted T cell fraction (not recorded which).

The CDR3 amino acid sequence is: CSASKAVEAFF. The DNA reads TGCAGTGCTAGCAAAGCAGTTGAAGCTTTCTTT. The chain is made from TRBV20-1 and TRBJ1-1; the D gene is unclear. CDR1 DFQATT and CDR2 SNEGSKA were looked up in the germline V gene (reference sequence). Counted from cysteine to phenylalanine, this CDR3 has 11 amino acids. Solely the CDR3 DNA is kept, with 33 bases framed from the first base. V is cut by 3 bases and J by 7 bases, and the space between the germline ends is 9 bases.